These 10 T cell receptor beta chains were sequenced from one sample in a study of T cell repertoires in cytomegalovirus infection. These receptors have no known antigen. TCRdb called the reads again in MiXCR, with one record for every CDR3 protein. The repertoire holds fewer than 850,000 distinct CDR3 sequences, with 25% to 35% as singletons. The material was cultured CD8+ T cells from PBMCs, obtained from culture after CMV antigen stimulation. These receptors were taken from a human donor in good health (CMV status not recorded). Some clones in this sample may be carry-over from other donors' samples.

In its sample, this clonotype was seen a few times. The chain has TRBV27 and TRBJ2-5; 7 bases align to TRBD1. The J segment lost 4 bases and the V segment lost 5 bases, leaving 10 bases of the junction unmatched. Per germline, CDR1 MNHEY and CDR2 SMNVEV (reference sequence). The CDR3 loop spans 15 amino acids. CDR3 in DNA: TGTGCCAGCAGTCCAGTCGACAGGGTGGGAGAGACCCAGTACTTC. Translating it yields CASSPVDRVGETQYF.

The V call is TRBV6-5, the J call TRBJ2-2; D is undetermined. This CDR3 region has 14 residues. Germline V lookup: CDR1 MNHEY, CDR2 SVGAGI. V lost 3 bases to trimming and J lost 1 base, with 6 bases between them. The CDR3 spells CASSYFKNTGELFF. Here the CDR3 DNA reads TGTGCCAGCAGTTATTTTAAGAACACCGGGGAGCTGTTTTTT.

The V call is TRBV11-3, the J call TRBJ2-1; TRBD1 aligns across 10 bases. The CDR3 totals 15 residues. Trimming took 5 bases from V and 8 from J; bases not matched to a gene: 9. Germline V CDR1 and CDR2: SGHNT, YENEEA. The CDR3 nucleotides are TGTGCCAGCAGCCGGGAGGGGACAGGGGACGATGAGCAGTTCTTC. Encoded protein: CASSREGTGDDEQFF. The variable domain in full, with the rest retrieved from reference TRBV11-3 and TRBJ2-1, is EAGVVQSPRYKIIEKKQPVAFWCNPISGHNTLYWYLQNLGQGPELLIRYENEEAVDDSQLPKDRFSAERLKGVDSTLKIQPAELGDSAVYLCASSREGTGDDEQFFGPGTRLTVL.

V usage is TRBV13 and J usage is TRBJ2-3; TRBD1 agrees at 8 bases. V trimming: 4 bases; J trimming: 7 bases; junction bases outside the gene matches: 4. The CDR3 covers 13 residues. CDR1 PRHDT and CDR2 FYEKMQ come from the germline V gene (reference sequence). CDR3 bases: TGTGCCAGCAGCTCCGGACAGGGCAATACGCAGTATTTT. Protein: CASSSGQGNTQYF.

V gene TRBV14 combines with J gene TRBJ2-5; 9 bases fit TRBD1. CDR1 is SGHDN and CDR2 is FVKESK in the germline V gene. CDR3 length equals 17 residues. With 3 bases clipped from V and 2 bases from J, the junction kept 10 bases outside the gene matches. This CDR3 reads CASSQTAGTGRQETQYF. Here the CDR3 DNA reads TGTGCCAGCAGCCAGACAGCCGGGACAGGGAGACAAGAGACCCAGTACTTC.

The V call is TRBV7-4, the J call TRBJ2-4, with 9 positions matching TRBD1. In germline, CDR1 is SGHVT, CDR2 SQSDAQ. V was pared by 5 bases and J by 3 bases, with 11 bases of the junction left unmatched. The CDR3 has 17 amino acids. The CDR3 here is CASSPDPGQGLKNIQYF. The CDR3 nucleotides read TGTGCCAGCAGCCCCGACCCGGGACAGGGACTCAAAAACATTCAGTACTTC.

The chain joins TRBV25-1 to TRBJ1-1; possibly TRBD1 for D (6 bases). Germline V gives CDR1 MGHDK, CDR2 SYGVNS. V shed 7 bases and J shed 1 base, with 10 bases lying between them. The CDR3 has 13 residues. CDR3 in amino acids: CASIQGPNTEAFF. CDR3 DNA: TGTGCCAGCATACAGGGTCCGAACACTGAAGCTTTCTTT.

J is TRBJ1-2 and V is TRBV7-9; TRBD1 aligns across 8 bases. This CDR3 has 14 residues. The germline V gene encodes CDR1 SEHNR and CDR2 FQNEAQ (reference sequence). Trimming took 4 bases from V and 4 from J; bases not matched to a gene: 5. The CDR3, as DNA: TGTGCCAGCAGCTCGGACAGGGTTAGCTATGGCTACACCTTC. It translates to CASSSDRVSYGYTF.

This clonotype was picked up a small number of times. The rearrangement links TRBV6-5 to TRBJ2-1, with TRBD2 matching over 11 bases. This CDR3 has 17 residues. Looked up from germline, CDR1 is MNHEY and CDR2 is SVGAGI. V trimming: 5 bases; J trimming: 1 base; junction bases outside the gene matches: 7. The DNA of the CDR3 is TGTGCCAGCAGTCCTCCTAGCGGGGGGCTGTCCTACAATGAGCAGTTCTTC. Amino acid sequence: CASSPPSGGLSYNEQFF.

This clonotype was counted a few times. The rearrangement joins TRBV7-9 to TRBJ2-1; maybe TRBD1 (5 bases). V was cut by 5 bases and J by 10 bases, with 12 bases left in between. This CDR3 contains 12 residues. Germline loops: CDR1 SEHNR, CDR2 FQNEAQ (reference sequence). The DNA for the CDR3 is TGTGCCAGCAGCCAGGGCGATAAGGAGCAGTTCTTC. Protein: CASSQGDKEQFF.